Listed here are 9 T cell receptor beta chains from one sample, sequenced in a study of cytomegalovirus exposure and HLA in healthy donors. PCR used 60 Vbeta primers and 13 Jbeta primers. The data were produced by immunoSEQ multiplex PCR, yet TCRdb's version contains in-frame clones alone and is incomplete. Among approximately 130,000 clones listed, roughly 71% were seen once. The specimen was PBMCs. The source of these receptors is a woman between 40 and 55 years old in good health and CMV-seronegative.

This rearrangement joins TRBV27 to TRBJ1-1; possibly TRBD1 for D (5 bases). This CDR3 region has 14 residues. Trimming removed 3 bases from V and 2 bases from J, with 10 bases in between. Germline CDR1 MNHEY, CDR2 SMNVEV (reference sequence). The CDR3 is CASSFATDNTEAFF. CDR3 in DNA: TGTGCCAGCAGTTTCGCGACAGATAACACTGAAGCTTTCTTT.

This sequence joins TRBV10-3 and TRBJ2-3, with 11 bases lining up with TRBD2. Unmatched junction bases numbered 2, after V lost 8 bases and J lost 1 base. This CDR3 contains 14 residues. The germline CDR1 and CDR2 sequences are ENHRY and SYGVKD. CDR3 in amino acids: CAIQLAGGTDTQYF. The CDR3 coding sequence is TGTGCCATCCAACTAGCGGGGGGCACAGATACGCAGTATTTT.

This clone was counted only a few times. The chain recombines TRBV5-5 with TRBJ2-7, with D possibly matching TRBD1 (6 bases). V lost 4 bases to trimming and J lost 0 bases, with 11 bases between them. Germline assignment: CDR1 SGHKS and CDR2 YYEKEE (reference sequence). The CDR3 is 14 amino acids. The CDR3 reads CASSVRDNSYEQYF. CDR3 nucleotide sequence: TGTGCCAGCAGCGTCCGGGACAACTCCTACGAGCAGTACTTC.

The chain has TRBV2 and TRBJ2-5; 7 bases line up with TRBD2. This CDR3 region has 13 residues. V gave up 8 bases and J gave up 2 bases; unmatched junction bases: 5. From germline, CDR1 is SNHLY and CDR2 FYNNEI. The chain's CDR3 is CASERTSQETQYF. CDR3 sequence (DNA): TGTGCCAGCGAAAGGACTAGTCAAGAGACCCAGTACTTC.

The chain carries TRBV5-1 and TRBJ2-6; 7 bases fit TRBD2. CDR3 length equals 16 residues. Per germline, CDR1 SGHRS and CDR2 YFSETQ. The V and J ends lost 4 bases and 2 bases, in that order; junction bases with no gene match: 6. The CDR3 nucleotides are TGCGCCAGCAGCCCGACGGGGGGAGCTGGGGCCAACGTCCTGACTTTC. It yields the protein CASSPTGGAGANVLTF.

A remark on this clone: The germline gene is not matched at one end of the junction; a read error may be the cause. Different DNA sequences within this sample yield the same CDR3. The chain has TRBV7-9 and TRBJ2-1; 7 nucleotides match TRBD1. Germline-derived CDR1 and CDR2 are SEHNR and FQNEAQ (reference sequence). CDR3 size: 17 residues. CDR3 loop: CASSLVIADRRYNEQFF. DNA for the CDR3: TGCGCCAGCAGCTTAGTGATTGCGGACAGGAGATACAATGAGCAGTTCTTC.

This chain links TRBV7-6 with TRBJ2-7; no clear D gene. V was pared by 1 base and J by 1 base, with 8 bases between. The CDR3 length is 14 residues. The germline CDR1 and CDR2 sequences are SGHVS and FNYEAQ. For the CDR3, the DNA is TGTGCCAGCAGCTTAGACGCACAGTCCTACGAGCAGTACTTC. The encoded protein is CASSLDAQSYEQYF. The full variable domain, its missing parts supplied by reference TRBV7-6 and TRBJ2-7, is GAGVSQSPRYKVTKRGQDVALRCDPISGHVSLYWYRQALGQGPEFLTYFNYEAQQDKSGLPNDRFSAERPEGSISTLTIQRTEQRDSAMYRCASSLDAQSYEQYFGPGTRLTVT.

The chain couples TRBV6-5 to TRBJ2-2, with unresolved D. V lost 2 bases and J lost 4, with 8 bases in between. Germline V gene sequence: CDR1 MNHEY, CDR2 SVGAGI. The CDR3 is 14 residues long. The CDR3 here is CASSYRHPTGELFF. The CDR3 nucleotides are TGTGCCAGCAGTTACCGACACCCCACCGGGGAGCTGTTTTTT.

The genes are TRBV6-6 and TRBJ2-3; 7 nucleotides agree with TRBD2. V lost 11 bases and J lost 8; bases outside the gene matches: 7. Germline CDR1 is MNHNY and CDR2 is SVGAGI (reference sequence). This CDR3 is built from 11 residues. CDR3 protein: CAGSPGGTQYF. The CDR3 nucleotides are TGTGCCGGCTCTCCGGGAGGTACGCAGTATTTT.